The present entry profiles one TCR beta chain with its context. This specimen comes from a study of blood T cell repertoires in COVID-19. The overall study: T cells, B-cell-depleted T cells, or PBMCs provided the cDNA or gDNA that served as material.

This CDR3 comprises 15 residues. Germline trimming cut 1 base from V and 5 bases from J; bases unmatched to any gene: 4. The germline gives CDR1 MDHEN, CDR2 SYDVKM. Assay used: immunoSEQ multiplex PCR; TCRdb lists only in-frame clones, some missing. The data contain approximately 22,000 clones, under 95% of them singletons. Sequencing was carried out using peripheral blood. This sequence originates from a man aged 65-85 years with active COVID-19. The chain has TRBV28 and TRBJ2-1, with 8 bases fitting TRBD2. For the CDR3, the DNA is TGTGCCAGCAGTTTATTTACTAGCGGAAACAATGAGCAGTTCTTC. The encoded protein is CASSLFTSGNNEQFF.